These 11 T cell receptor beta chains originate from one sample sequenced in a study of post-analysis software for immune sequencing data. These TCRs are of unknown antigen specificity. General study results and limits: Roughly five TRBV segments appeared more often in patients than in controls, and TRBV5-6, TRBV5-1 and TRBV20-1 were among these.

The TCR beta cDNA libraries carried unique molecular identifiers. One entry per CDR3 protein results from TCRdb running MiXCR on the PCR reads. The sample yields about 540,000 distinct CDR3 sequences, 30% to 40% seen once. Sequenced: blood. The receptor source for this set is a girl aged 2-17 years with multiple sclerosis.

In its sample, this clonotype was seen many times. This chain uses TRBV20-1 with TRBJ1-2, with a possible D match to TRBD1 (5 bases). The CDR3 extends over 12 amino acids. Germline loops: CDR1 DFQATT, CDR2 SNEGSKA (reference sequence). Deletions cut 0 bases from V and 8 bases from J, with 10 bases between. The CDR3 bases are TGCAGTGCTAGAGATCCCAGGGTGGGCTACACCTTC. Translated, it gives CSARDPRVGYTF.

This clonotype was seen once. The J gene is TRBJ2-5, the V gene TRBV5-1; possible D gene TRBD1, 5 bases. Germline CDR1 is SGHRS and CDR2 is YFSETQ. Trimming removed 5 bases from V and 5 bases from J, with 13 bases in between. This CDR3 comprises 13 residues. The CDR3 nucleotides read TGCGCCAGCAGAAGGGGCGAGCACGAGACCCAGTACTTC. Protein sequence: CASRRGEHETQYF.

The chain is built from TRBV29-1 and TRBJ2-3; TRBD1 matches 8 bases. The CDR3 extends over 14 amino acids. Germline CDR1 reads SQVTM; CDR2 reads ANQGSEA. The V and J ends lost 3 bases and 8 bases, in that order; junction bases with no gene match: 10. CDR3 in DNA: TGCAGCGTTGACTCGGGACAGGACCGCGGTACGCAGTATTTT. Protein: CSVDSGQDRGTQYF.

The table lists this clonotype with a few counts. This chain joins TRBV20-1 and TRBJ2-7, with 13 bases aligning to TRBD2. The germline V gene has CDR1 DFQATT and CDR2 SNEGSKA (reference sequence). V shed 2 bases and J 5 bases; nucleotides not matched to a gene: 6. The CDR3 covers 15 residues. CDR3 nucleotides: TGCAGTGCTAGACCACTAGCGGGGGGGCCCGACGAGCAGTACTTC. This codes for CSARPLAGGPDEQYF.

V is TRBV5-1 and J is TRBJ1-2; D is perhaps TRBD1 (6 bases). The CDR3 consists of 14 residues. Germline V lookup: CDR1 SGHRS, CDR2 YFSETQ. V lost 2 bases, J lost 1 base, and 9 bases lay in between. DNA for the CDR3: TGCGCCAGCAGCTTCGGGGACATTAACTATGGCTACACCTTC. This encodes CASSFGDINYGYTF. Variable domain in full (rest from reference TRBV5-1 and TRBJ1-2): KAGVTQTPRYLIKTRGQQVTLSCSPISGHRSVSWYQQTPGQGLQFLFEYFSETQRNKGNFPGRFSGRQFSNSRSEMNVSTLELGDSALYLCASSFGDINYGYTFGSGTRLTVV.

The gene calls are TRBV20-1 and TRBJ2-5; D gene unclear. The last part of the DNA fits TRBJ2-7 better; the J call may be wrong. CDR1 is DFQATT and CDR2 is SNEGSKA in the germline V gene (reference sequence). CDR3 length equals 13 residues. CDR3: CSARNGLISEQYF. Written as DNA, the CDR3 is TGCAGTGCCCGGAATGGCCTCATCTCCGAGCAGTACTTC.

The chain uses TRBV5-1 and TRBJ2-2; D possibly corresponds to TRBD2 (5 bases). The CDR3 is made up of 14 amino acids. Germline V gives CDR1 SGHRS, CDR2 YFSETQ. V lost 6 bases to trimming and J lost 4 bases, with 13 bases between them. The CDR3 loop is CASTPTITTGELFF. CDR3 sequence (DNA): TGCGCCAGCACCCCGACTATTACCACCGGGGAGCTGTTTTTT.

The chain is built from TRBV5-5 and TRBJ1-2; possibly TRBD1 for D (5 bases). The CDR3 length is 15 residues. Germline V CDR1 and CDR2: SGHKS, YYEKEE (reference sequence). V was trimmed by 4 bases and J by 2 bases, leaving 15 bases between them. CDR3 region: CASSQGPDLNYGYTF. The CDR3 nucleotides read TGTGCCAGCAGCCAGGGACCGGACCTAAACTATGGCTACACCTTC. The full variable domain, completed using reference TRBV5-5 and TRBJ1-2, is DAGVTQSPTHLIKTRGQQVTLRCSPISGHKSVSWYQQVLGQGPQFIFQYYEKEERGRGNFPDRFSARQFPNYSSELNVNALLLGDSALYLCASSQGPDLNYGYTFGSGTRLTVV.

The chain is built from TRBV12-3 or TRBV12-4 and TRBJ1-6; a weak D match, TRBD1 (5 bases). The V end lost 5 bases, the J end lost 10 bases, and 18 bases lay between the germline ends. The CDR3 contains 15 residues. The CDR3 loop is CASSPGPGGRSPLHF. The CDR3 nucleotides read TGTGCCAGCAGTCCGGGGCCAGGTGGTAGATCACCCCTCCACTTT.

V usage is TRBV6-1 and J usage is TRBJ1-5, with D uncertain. CDR3 length: 11 amino acids. Trimming pared 8 bases from V and 6 bases from J, leaving 8 bases between. Germline loops: CDR1 MNHNS, CDR2 SASEGT. For the CDR3, the DNA is TGTGCCAGCGGAGGCATTCAGCCCCAGCATTTT. It is translated as CASGGIQPQHF.

V gene TRBV4-1 combines with J gene TRBJ1-2; D remains unclear. V lost 0 bases and J lost 6, with 14 bases in between. The CDR3 is 15 residues long. Germline CDR1 is MGHRA and CDR2 is YSYEKL. CDR3 DNA: TGCGCCAGCAGCCAAGAGGAAGGGCTTTACAATGGCTACACCTTC. This translates into CASSQEEGLYNGYTF.